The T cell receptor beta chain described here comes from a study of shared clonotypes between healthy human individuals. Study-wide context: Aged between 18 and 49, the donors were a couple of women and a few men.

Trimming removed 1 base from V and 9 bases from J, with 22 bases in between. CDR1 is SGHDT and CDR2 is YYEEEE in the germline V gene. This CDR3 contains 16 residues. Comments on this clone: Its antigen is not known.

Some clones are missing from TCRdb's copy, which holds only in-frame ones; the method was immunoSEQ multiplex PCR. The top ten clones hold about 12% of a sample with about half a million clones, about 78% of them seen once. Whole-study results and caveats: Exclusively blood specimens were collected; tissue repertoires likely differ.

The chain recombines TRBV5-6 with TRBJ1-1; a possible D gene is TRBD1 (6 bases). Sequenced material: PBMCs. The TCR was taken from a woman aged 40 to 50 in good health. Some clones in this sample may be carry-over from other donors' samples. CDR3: CASSLNRARVGEKAFF. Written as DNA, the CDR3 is TGTGCCAGCAGCTTGAACAGGGCCCGGGTAGGTGAAAAAGCTTTCTTT. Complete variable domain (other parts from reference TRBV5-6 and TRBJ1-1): DAGVTQSPTHLIKTRGQQVTLRCSPKSGHDTVSWYQQALGQGPQFIFQYYEEEERQRGNFPDRFSGHQFPNYSSELNVNALLLGDSALYLCASSLNRARVGEKAFFGQGTRLTVV.